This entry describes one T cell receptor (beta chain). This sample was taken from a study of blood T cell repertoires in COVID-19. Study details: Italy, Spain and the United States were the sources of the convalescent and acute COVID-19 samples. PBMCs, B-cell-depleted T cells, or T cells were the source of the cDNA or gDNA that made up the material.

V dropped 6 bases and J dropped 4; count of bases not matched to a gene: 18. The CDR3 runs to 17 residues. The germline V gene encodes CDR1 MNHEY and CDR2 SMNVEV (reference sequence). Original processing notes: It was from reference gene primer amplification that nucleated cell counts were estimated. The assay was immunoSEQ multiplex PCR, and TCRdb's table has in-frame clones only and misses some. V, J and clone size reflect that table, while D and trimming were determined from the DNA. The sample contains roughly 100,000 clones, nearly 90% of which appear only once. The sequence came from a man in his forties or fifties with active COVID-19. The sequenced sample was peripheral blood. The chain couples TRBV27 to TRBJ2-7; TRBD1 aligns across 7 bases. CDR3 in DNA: TGTGCCAGCAGCGCCGGGCCAGGTTCAGGGGGTAGGTACGAGCAGTACTTC. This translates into CASSAGPGSGGRYEQYF.